The 24 T cell receptor beta chains below all came from one sample that was sequenced in a study of T cells in Graves' hyperthyroidism and ophthalmopathy. RNA transcripts yielded amplified TCR beta CDR3 regions. An initial round of RT-PCR targeting the TCR CDR3 relied on the HTBI primer set. TCRdb reprocessed the multiplex PCR reads with MiXCR, giving one entry per CDR3 protein. The table shows 500,000 to 750,000 distinct CDR3 sequences, with 35% to 55% occurring only once. Sequencing was done on a sample of peripheral blood or thyroid tissue (not recorded which). The receptors shown here come from a woman under 30 with Graves' hyperthyroidism.

The V and J genes are TRBV7-2 and TRBJ1-5; 8 nucleotides line up with TRBD1. CDR1 is SGHTA, CDR2 FQGNSA, per germline. Unmatched junction bases numbered 12, after V lost 5 bases and J lost 0 bases. The CDR3 consists of 18 residues. The DNA of the CDR3 is TGTGCCAGCAGCCCAAATCGACAGGGGATCTATAGCAATCAGCCCCAGCATTTT. Its protein product is CASSPNRQGIYSNQPQHF.

As regards this clonotype: A much larger clone lies a single base off, so this may be a read error. The genes are TRBV25-1 and TRBJ1-1; 7 bases fit TRBD1. The CDR3 sequence is 13 residues long. Germline V gives CDR1 MGHDK, CDR2 SYGVNS. CDR3 coding DNA: TGTGCCAGCAGTTCCGACAGGGTCTCTGAAGCTCTCTTT. It specifies CASSSDRVSEALF.

This clonotype was seen repeatedly, ten times or more. The rearrangement joins TRBV19 to TRBJ1-1; D uncertain. This CDR3 spans 12 amino acids. Germline V gene data show CDR1 as LNHDA and CDR2 as SQIVND (reference sequence). V was clipped by 7 bases and J by 1 base, with 7 bases between them. This CDR3 is CASTAPNTEAFF. CDR3 in DNA: TGTGCCAGTACCGCCCCGAACACTGAAGCTTTCTTT.

There are a few counts of this clonotype. The V call is TRBV7-8, the J call TRBJ2-7, with TRBD2 as a possible D gene (6 bases). Germline-derived CDR1 and CDR2 are SGHVS and FQNEAQ. The CDR3 covers 14 residues. Trimming removed 8 bases at V and 4 bases at J, with 18 bases between. Here the CDR3 DNA reads TGTGCCAGCTCGGCGGCGGGAATGCGGTACGAGCAGTACTTC. It specifies CASSAAGMRYEQYF.

This CDR3 is CASNPVGPVETQYF. The CDR3 DNA reads TGTGCCAGCAACCCAGTGGGGCCTGTGGAGACCCAGTACTTC. The chain links TRBV2 to TRBJ2-5, with a tentative D call TRBD1 (5 bases). This CDR3 region has 14 residues. V lost 7 bases to trimming and J lost 5 bases, with 17 bases between them. Germline V gene sequence: CDR1 SNHLY, CDR2 FYNNEI. The complete variable domain, with remaining parts taken from reference TRBV2 and TRBJ2-5, reads EPEVTQTPSHQVTQMGQEVILRCVPISNHLYFYWYRQILGQKVEFLVSFYNNEISEKSEIFDDQFSVERPDGSNFTLKIRSTKLEDSAMYFCASNPVGPVETQYFGPGTRLLVL.

The chain uses TRBV20-1 and TRBJ1-2; TRBD1 aligns across 7 bases. This CDR3 contains 12 residues. Germline CDR1 is DFQATT and CDR2 is SNEGSKA (reference sequence). V was pared by 4 bases and J by 8 bases, with 7 bases of the junction left unmatched. The CDR3 coding sequence is TGCAGTGCTAAGGGGAAAGGGGGCGGCTACACCTTC. It codes for CSAKGKGGGYTF.

The V and J genes are TRBV7-9 and TRBJ2-3, with 11 bases matching TRBD2. In germline, CDR1 is SEHNR, CDR2 FQNEAQ (reference sequence). The CDR3 sequence is 19 residues long. With V trimmed by 5 bases and J by 4 bases, 17 bases remained unmatched. CDR3 DNA sequence: TGTGCCAGCAGCGCCCCGCCGGGACTAGCGGAGAACTTTGCAGATACGCAGTATTTT. Its translation: CASSAPPGLAENFADTQYF.

This clonotype was detected only a few times. The rearrangement joins TRBV6-2 or TRBV6-3 to TRBJ2-2, with TRBD2 matching over 8 bases. The CDR3 extends over 15 amino acids. After removal of 7 bases from V and 4 bases from J, the junction contained 8 bases not matched to a gene. CDR1 and CDR2 from the germline V gene are MNHEY and SVGEGT. CDR3 DNA sequence: TGTGCCAGCATCGCCGGGACTAGGCGCACCGGGGAGCTGTTTTTT. Translation gives CASIAGTRRTGELFF.

This clonotype has just one count. The chain recombines TRBV19 with TRBJ1-3; 8 positions agree with TRBD1. The length of the CDR3 is 14 residues. V lost 5 bases, J lost 11 bases, and 11 bases stayed unmatched. CDR1 and CDR2 (germline): LNHDA, SQIVND (reference sequence). CDR3 protein: CASSQLDRENAIYF. CDR3 nucleotide sequence: TGTGCCAGTAGTCAACTGGACAGGGAGAACGCCATATATTTT. The variable domain in full, completed from reference TRBV19 and TRBJ1-3, reads DGGITQSPKYLFRKEGQNVTLSCEQNLNHDAMYWYRQDPGQGLRLIYYSQIVNDFQKGDIAEGYSVSREKKESFPLTVTSAQKNPTAFYLCASSQLDRENAIYFGEGSWLTVV.

This clonotype was counted once. This may be a read error, as it is one base from a much larger clone. The CDR3 DNA follows: TGTGCCAGCAGTGTCTCTAGTCCAAACTGCGAGCAGTACTTC. Its translation is CASSVSSPNCEQYF. The V gene is TRBV6-1, the J gene TRBJ2-7; D is uncertain. The CDR3 is 14 residues long. V gave up 4 bases and J gave up 6 bases, with 16 bases separating them. The V gene's germline CDR1 is MNHNS and CDR2 SASEGT.

Worth noting for this clonotype: Its ends do not fully match the called genes, so a read error is possible. J is TRBJ2-5 and V is TRBV4-1, with TRBD2 identical over 8 bases. CDR1 and CDR2 (germline): MGHRA, YSYEKL. The CDR3 has 15 amino acids. This chain's CDR3 is CASSHETGGYGTQYF. The CDR3 nucleotides read TGTGCCAGCAGCCATGAAACGGGAGGGTATGGGACCCAGTACTTC.

This clonotype was recorded many times. This chain uses TRBV5-5 with TRBJ2-5; 7 positions agree with TRBD1. The length of the CDR3 is 14 residues. Germline-derived CDR1 and CDR2 are SGHKS and YYEKEE (reference sequence). After removal of 4 bases from V and 5 bases from J, the junction contained 8 bases not matched to a gene. CDR3 sequence reads: CASSRRTTGETQYF. The CDR3 DNA reads TGTGCCAGCAGCCGCCGGACGACAGGGGAGACCCAGTACTTC.

This clonotype was recorded at least ten times. The rearrangement uses TRBV12-3 or TRBV12-4 and TRBJ1-4; 12 bases are shared with TRBD1. Trimming cost V 6 bases and J 4 bases; bases outside gene matches: 9. The CDR3 loop spans 17 amino acids. The CDR3 spells CASSRGQGADGNEKLFF. CDR3 nucleotide sequence: TGTGCCAGCAGCCGGGGACAGGGGGCAGACGGTAATGAAAAACTGTTTTTT.

The chain joins TRBV2 to TRBJ1-2; tentatively, D is TRBD1 (5 bases). The V gene lost 6 bases and the J gene lost 0 bases, with 8 bases spanning the gap. The CDR3 runs 13 residues. The germline V gene encodes CDR1 SNHLY and CDR2 FYNNEI. The CDR3 DNA reads TGTGCCAGCAGGGGGGTGGCTAACTATGGCTACACCTTC. This codes for CASRGVANYGYTF. Based on the CDR3 plus reference TRBV2 and TRBJ1-2, the full variable domain is EPEVTQTPSHQVTQMGQEVILRCVPISNHLYFYWYRQILGQKVEFLVSFYNNEISEKSEIFDDQFSVERPDGSNFTLKIRSTKLEDSAMYFCASRGVANYGYTFGSGTRLTVV.

The chain employs TRBV10-3 and TRBJ1-5, with D tentatively TRBD1 (5 bases). This CDR3 has 15 residues. V shed 4 bases and J shed 5 bases, with 15 bases lying between them. Looked up from germline, CDR1 is ENHRY and CDR2 is SYGVKD. CDR3 bases: TGTGCCATCAGTGCGAGAGAGGGGAACTATCAGCCCCAGCATTTT. This encodes CAISAREGNYQPQHF.

This clonotype was observed a few times. The chain links TRBV5-5 to TRBJ2-7, with a tentative D call TRBD1 (6 bases). From germline, CDR1 is SGHKS and CDR2 YYEKEE (reference sequence). The V and J ends lost 1 base and 4 bases respectively, with 12 bases between them. The CDR3 has 14 residues. Written as DNA, the CDR3 is TGTGCCAGCAGCTTGAGTTCAAGGGGGTACGAGCAGTACTTC. The encoded protein is CASSLSSRGYEQYF.

The table lists this clonotype with a few counts. The gene calls are TRBV28 and TRBJ2-7; 7 bases align to TRBD1. Germline lookup yields CDR1 MDHEN and CDR2 SYDVKM. The CDR3 totals 14 residues. The V segment lost 7 bases and the J segment 3 bases; nucleotides outside the gene matches: 9. For the CDR3, the DNA is TGTGCCAGCATTAAAGGGGGCTTTAACTACGAGCAGTACTTC. Amino acid sequence: CASIKGGFNYEQYF.

This clonotype has a handful of counts. This may stem from a read error, because a much larger clone lies one nucleotide away. J is TRBJ1-5 and V is TRBV2, with D unclear. The V end lost 11 bases, the J end lost 4 bases, and 21 bases lay between the germline ends. Germline V CDR1 and CDR2: SNHLY, FYNNEI. The CDR3 has 15 residues. The CDR3 DNA follows: TGTGCCGGCACCCTAAAAGAAAGTAGTAATCAGCCCCAGCATTTT. Amino acid sequence: CAGTLKESSNQPQHF.

As to this clonotype: The CDR3 does not close with the conserved phenylalanine or tryptophan, likely indicating a read error. The limits of the CDR3 on the DNA are not certain, so only TCRdb's listed CDR3 is given. The gene calls are TRBV7-2 and TRBJ2-5; TRBD1, the table's D call, lacks a check against the DNA. CDR1 and CDR2 (germline): SGHTA, FQGNSA. The CDR3 is 16 amino acids in total, end residues counted. CDR3: CASSPAGTGDGYTFGS.

Note on this clonotype: The CDR3 carries no conserved terminal phenylalanine or tryptophan, so it likely arises from a read error. It is unclear where the CDR3 begins or ends on the DNA, so no DNA is shown, and the CDR3 is as TCRdb lists it. The chain joins TRBV7-2 to TRBJ2-6; TRBD2, the D gene given by the table, was not confirmed from the DNA. The CDR3 is 9 residues long, ends included. The V gene's germline CDR1 is SGHTA and CDR2 FQGNSA. CDR3 residues: CASSLSRAS.

This clonotype has ten or more counts. The rearrangement uses TRBV2 and TRBJ1-1; unclear D gene. Per the germline V gene, CDR1 is SNHLY and CDR2 is FYNNEI. Trimming shortened V by 3 bases and J by 5 bases, and 13 bases separated the two germline ends. This CDR3 region has 14 residues. In DNA, the CDR3 is TGTGCCAGCAGTGACCCCGGGGAGGTAACTGAAGCTTTCTTT. It specifies CASSDPGEVTEAFF.

V usage is TRBV2 and J usage is TRBJ1-1, with 8 bases that match TRBD1. Germline V gene lookup returns CDR1 SNHLY and CDR2 FYNNEI. This CDR3 has 14 residues. V lost 6 bases and J lost 7; bases outside the gene matches: 10. CDR3 in amino acids: CASSLTGGHGEAFF. CDR3 nucleotides: TGTGCCAGCAGCCTTACAGGGGGACACGGTGAAGCTTTCTTT. The whole variable domain, remainder taken from reference TRBV2 and TRBJ1-1, is EPEVTQTPSHQVTQMGQEVILRCVPISNHLYFYWYRQILGQKVEFLVSFYNNEISEKSEIFDDQFSVERPDGSNFTLKIRSTKLEDSAMYFCASSLTGGHGEAFFGQGTRLTVV.

As to this clonotype: This may be a read error: a much more frequent sequence differs by one nucleotide. The rearrangement joins TRBV15 to TRBJ1-4; 11 positions agree with TRBD1. The CDR3 runs to 14 residues. Germline assignment: CDR1 LNHNV and CDR2 YYDKDF (reference sequence). The CDR3 sequence is CVTGQGALGEKLFF. The CDR3 region has the DNA TGTGTCACAGGACAGGGGGCGCTGGGCGAAAAACTGTTTTTT.

Ten or more counts support this clonotype. CDR3 loop: CASSEAYGNTEAFF. The CDR3 DNA follows: TGTGCCAGCAGTGAAGCTTACGGGAACACTGAAGCTTTCTTT. The chain employs TRBV6-1 and TRBJ1-1; D gene unclear. The length of the CDR3 is 14 residues. From germline, CDR1 is MNHNS and CDR2 SASEGT. Trimming pared 0 bases from V and 1 base from J, leaving 6 bases between.